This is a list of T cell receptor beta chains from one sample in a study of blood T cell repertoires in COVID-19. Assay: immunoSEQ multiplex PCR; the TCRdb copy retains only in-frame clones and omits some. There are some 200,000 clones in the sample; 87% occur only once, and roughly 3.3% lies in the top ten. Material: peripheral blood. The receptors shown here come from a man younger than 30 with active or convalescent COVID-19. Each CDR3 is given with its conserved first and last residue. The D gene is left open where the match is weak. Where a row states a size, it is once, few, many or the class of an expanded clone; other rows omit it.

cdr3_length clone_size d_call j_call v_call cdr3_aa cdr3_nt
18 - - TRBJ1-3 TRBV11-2 CASSLFRDVPDSGNTIYF TGTGCCAGCAGCTTATTCAGGGATGTGCCCGATTCTGGAAACACCATATATTTT
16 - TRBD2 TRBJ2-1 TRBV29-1 CSVPRGGPSPYNEQFF TGCAGCGTGCCCCGGGGGGGGCCGAGCCCCTACAATGAGCAGTTCTTC
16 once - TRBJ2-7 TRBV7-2 CASSLGAGISYYEQYF TGTGCCAGCAGCTTAGGGGCCGGAATAAGCTACTACGAGCAGTACTTC
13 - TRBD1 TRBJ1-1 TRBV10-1 CASRTGQGTEAFF TGCGCCAGCAGGACGGGACAGGGCACTGAAGCTTTCTTT
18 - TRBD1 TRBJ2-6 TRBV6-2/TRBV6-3 CASSYSGTGASGANVLTF TGTGCCAGCAGTTACTCCGGGACAGGGGCCTCTGGGGCCAACGTCCTGACTTTC
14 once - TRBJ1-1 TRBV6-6 CASSYSSGDTEAFF TGTGCCAGCAGTTACTCGAGCGGGGACACTGAAGCTTTCTTT
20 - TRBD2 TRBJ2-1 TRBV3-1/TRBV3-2 CASSQTRGRDLAGSYNEQFF TGTGCCAGCAGCCAAACACGGGGGAGGGACCTAGCGGGGTCCTACAATGAGCAGTTCTTC
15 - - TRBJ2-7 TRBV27 CASSYKGRLAYEQYF TGTGCCAGCAGTTATAAAGGGAGGTTAGCCTACGAGCAGTACTTC
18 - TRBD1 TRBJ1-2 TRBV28 CASSFTRQGKGSNYGYTF TGTGCCAGCAGTTTTACGCGACAGGGGAAGGGCTCTAACTATGGCTACACCTTC
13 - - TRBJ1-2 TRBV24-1 CASGPRGEGGYTF TGTGCCTCAGGTCCACGGGGAGAGGGTGGCTACACCTTC
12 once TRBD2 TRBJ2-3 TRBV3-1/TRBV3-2 CASCLAGETQYF TGTGCCAGCTGCCTAGCGGGAGAGACGCAGTATTTT
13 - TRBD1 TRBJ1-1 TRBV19 CASSVTGRTEAFF TGTGCCAGTAGTGTGACAGGGCGCACTGAAGCTTTCTTT
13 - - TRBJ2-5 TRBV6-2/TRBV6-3 CASSPLTGETQYF TGTGCCAGCAGCCCCCTGACAGGCGAGACCCAGTACTTC
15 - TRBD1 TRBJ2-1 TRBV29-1 CSVEDRRIQGASLFF TGCAGCGTTGAAGACCGACGAATACAGGGGGCAAGCCTGTTCTTC
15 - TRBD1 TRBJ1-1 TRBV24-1 CATSDGGTGLTEAFF TGTGCCACCAGTGATGGCGGGACAGGGCTCACTGAAGCTTTCTTT
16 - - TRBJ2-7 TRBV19 CASSIAASEYSYEQYF TGTGCCAGTAGTATAGCGGCTAGCGAGTACTCCTACGAGCAGTACTTC
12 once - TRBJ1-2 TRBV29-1 CSVEPVEYGYTF TGCAGCGTTGAACCGGTCGAATATGGCTACACCTTC
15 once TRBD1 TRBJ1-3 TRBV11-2 CASSLGTGSGNTIYF TGTGCCAGCAGCTTAGGGACAGGGTCTGGAAACACCATATATTTT
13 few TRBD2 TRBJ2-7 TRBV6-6 CASTGTSPYEQYF TGTGCCAGCACAGGGACTAGCCCCTACGAGCAGTACTTC
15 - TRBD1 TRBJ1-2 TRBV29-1 CSVGESDRGFGGYTF TGCAGCGTTGGGGAATCGGACAGGGGGTTCGGGGGCTACACCTTC
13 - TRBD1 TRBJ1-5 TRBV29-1 CSVTGASNQPQHF TGCAGCGTTACAGGGGCCTCCAATCAGCCCCAGCATTTT
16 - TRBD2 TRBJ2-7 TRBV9 CASSPLAGGRRDEQYF TGTGCCAGCAGCCCTCTAGCGGGAGGGCGTAGGGACGAGCAGTACTTC
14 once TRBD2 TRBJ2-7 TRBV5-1 CASSTTSGSYEQYF TGCGCCAGCAGCACCACTAGCGGCTCCTACGAGCAGTACTTC
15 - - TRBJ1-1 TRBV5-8 CASSYTGIGDTEAFF TGTGCCAGCAGTTACACAGGGATAGGAGACACTGAAGCTTTCTTT
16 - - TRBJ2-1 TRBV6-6 CASSRAGTYSYNEQFF TGTGCCAGCAGTCGAGCCGGGACTTACTCCTACAATGAGCAGTTCTTC
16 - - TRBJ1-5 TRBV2 CASRAQTGPSNQPQHF TGTGCCAGCAGAGCTCAGACAGGACCAAGCAATCAGCCCCAGCATTTT
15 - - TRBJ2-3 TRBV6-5 CASSWNGERKGEEYF TGTGCCAGCAGTTGGAATGGTGAGCGTAAGGGGGAAGAGTATTTT
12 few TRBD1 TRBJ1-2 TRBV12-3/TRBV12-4 CASGQGVPGYTF TGTGCCAGCGGACAGGGGGTACCTGGCTACACCTTC
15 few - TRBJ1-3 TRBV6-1 CASSEARPGANTIYF TGTGCCAGCAGTGAAGCGCGCCCTGGGGCAAACACCATATATTTT
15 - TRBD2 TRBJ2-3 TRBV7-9 CASSLAASGRDTQYF TGTGCCAGCAGCTTAGCGGCTAGCGGGAGGGATACGCAGTATTTT
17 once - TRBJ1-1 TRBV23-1 CASSQSPSFIMNTEAFF TGCGCCAGCAGTCAATCCCCCTCTTTTATTATGAACACTGAAGCTTTCTTT
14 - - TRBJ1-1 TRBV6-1 CASRPQGRGTEAFF TGTGCCAGCAGACCACAGGGAAGGGGGACTGAAGCTTTCTTT
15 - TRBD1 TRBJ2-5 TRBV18 CASSPPGGDQETQYF TGTGCCAGCTCACCCCCAGGGGGCGACCAAGAGACCCAGTACTTC
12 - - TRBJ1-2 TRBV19 CASSRNNYGYTF TGTGCCAGTAGCAGGAACAACTATGGCTACACCTTC
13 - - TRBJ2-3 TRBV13 CASSLGGSDTQYF TGTGCCAGCAGCTTAGGTGGGAGCGATACGCAGTATTTT
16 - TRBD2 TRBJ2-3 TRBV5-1 CASSLGASGSTDTQYF TGCGCCAGCAGCTTGGGGGCTAGCGGGAGCACAGATACGCAGTATTTT
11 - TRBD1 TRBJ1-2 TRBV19 CASEAGGGYTF TGTGCCAGTGAGGCAGGGGGCGGCTACACCTTC
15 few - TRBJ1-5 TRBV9 CASSVGQGSNQPQHF TGTGCCAGCAGCGTAGGGCAGGGGAGCAATCAGCCCCAGCATTTT
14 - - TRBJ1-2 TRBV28 CASTLETANYGYTF TGTGCCAGCACCCTTGAGACAGCTAACTATGGCTACACCTTC
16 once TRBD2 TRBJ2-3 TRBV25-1 CASRGAGGSSTDTQYF TGTGCCAGCAGGGGGGCGGGAGGGAGTAGCACAGATACGCAGTATTTT
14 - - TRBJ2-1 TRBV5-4 CASNGESSYNEQFF TGTGCCAGCAACGGGGAGAGCTCCTACAATGAGCAGTTCTTC
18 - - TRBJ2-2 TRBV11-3 CASSPPTFGGLDTGELFF TGTGCCAGCAGCCCCCCGACCTTCGGGGGGCTGGACACCGGGGAGCTGTTTTTT
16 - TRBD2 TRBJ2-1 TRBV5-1 CASSLGERGGYNEQFF TGCGCCAGCAGCTTGGGAGAGCGGGGGGGATACAATGAGCAGTTCTTC
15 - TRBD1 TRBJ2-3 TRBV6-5 CASRGRTGSTDTQYF TGTGCCAGCAGAGGACGGACAGGAAGCACAGATACGCAGTATTTT
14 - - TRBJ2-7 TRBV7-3 CASSIGPGFYEQYF TGTGCCAGCAGCATAGGACCGGGGTTCTACGAGCAGTACTTC
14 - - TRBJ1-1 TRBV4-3 CASSQDYGGTEAFF TGCGCCAGCAGCCAAGATTACGGGGGCACTGAAGCTTTCTTT
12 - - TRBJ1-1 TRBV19 CARTAGGTEAFF TGTGCCAGAACCGCCGGAGGGACTGAAGCTTTCTTT
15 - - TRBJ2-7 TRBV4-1 CASSQEQGALYEQYF TGCGCCAGCAGCCAAGAGCAAGGGGCCCTCTACGAGCAGTACTTC